The sequence of this T cell receptor beta chain was determined in a study of long-term antiretroviral therapy in people with HIV. The study, taken as a whole, reports: Blood obtained between about 2004 and 2017 may reflect older ART regimens.

A note on this clone: Its antigen is unidentified.

At survey level, the immunoSEQ assay was run in its v3.0 version. The protocol was immunoSEQ multiplex PCR, while the TCRdb copy is restricted to in-frame clones and leaves out a portion. The table shows 35,000 or so clones, with more than 75% occurring only once. The CDR3 contains 15 residues. Germline V CDR1 and CDR2: SGHRS, YFSETQ. Germline trimming cut 0 bases from V and 2 bases from J; bases unmatched to any gene: 0. The specimen was unsorted PBMCs, collected just over 2.7 years before starting antiretroviral therapy. This chain links TRBV5-1 with TRBJ2-1, with 9 bases identical to TRBD2. The sequence was obtained from a woman younger than 45 with HIV. CDR3 sequence reads: CASSLGGGAYNEQFF. The CDR3 region has the DNA TGCGCCAGCAGCTTGGGCGGGGGGGCCTACAATGAGCAGTTCTTC.